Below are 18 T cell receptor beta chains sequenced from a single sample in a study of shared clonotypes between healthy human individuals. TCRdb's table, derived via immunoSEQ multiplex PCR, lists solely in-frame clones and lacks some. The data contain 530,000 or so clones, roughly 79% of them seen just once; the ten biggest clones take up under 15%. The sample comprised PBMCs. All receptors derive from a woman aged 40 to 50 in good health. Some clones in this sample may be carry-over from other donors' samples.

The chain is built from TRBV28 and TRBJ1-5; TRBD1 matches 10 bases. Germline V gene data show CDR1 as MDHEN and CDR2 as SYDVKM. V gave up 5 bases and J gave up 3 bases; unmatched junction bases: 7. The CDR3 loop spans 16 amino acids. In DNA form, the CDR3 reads TGTGCCAGCAGTCGCACCGGGACAGGGGCCAATCAGCCCCAGCATTTT. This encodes CASSRTGTGANQPQHF.

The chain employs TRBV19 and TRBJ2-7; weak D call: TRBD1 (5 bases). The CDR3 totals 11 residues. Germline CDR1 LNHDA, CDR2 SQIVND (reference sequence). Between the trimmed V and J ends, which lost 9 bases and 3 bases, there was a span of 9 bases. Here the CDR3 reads CASSQVYEQYF. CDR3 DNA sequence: TGTGCCAGCTCACAGGTCTACGAGCAGTACTTC.

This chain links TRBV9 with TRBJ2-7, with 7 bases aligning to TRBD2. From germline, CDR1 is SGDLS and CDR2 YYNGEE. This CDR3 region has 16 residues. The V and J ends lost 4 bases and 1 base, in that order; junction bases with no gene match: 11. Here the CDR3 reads CASSPSGRSNSYEQYF. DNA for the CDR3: TGTGCCAGCAGCCCTAGCGGCCGGAGCAATTCCTACGAGCAGTACTTC.

The chain's CDR3 is CASSPEGGSMGNTIYF. CDR3 nucleotides: TGTGCCAGCTCACCTGAAGGAGGATCAATGGGAAACACCATATATTTT. The V call is TRBV18, the J call TRBJ1-3; D is uncertain. Germline values: CDR1 KGHSH, CDR2 LQKENI. The CDR3 has 16 amino acids. The V end was cut by 3 bases, the J end by 4 bases, with 16 bases between.

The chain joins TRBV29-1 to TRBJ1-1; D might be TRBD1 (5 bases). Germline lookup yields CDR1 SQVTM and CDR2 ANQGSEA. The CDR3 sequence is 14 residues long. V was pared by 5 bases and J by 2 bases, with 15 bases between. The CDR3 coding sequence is TGCAGCGTTCTACGGACTCAGGGCAACACTGAAGCTTTCTTT. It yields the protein CSVLRTQGNTEAFF.

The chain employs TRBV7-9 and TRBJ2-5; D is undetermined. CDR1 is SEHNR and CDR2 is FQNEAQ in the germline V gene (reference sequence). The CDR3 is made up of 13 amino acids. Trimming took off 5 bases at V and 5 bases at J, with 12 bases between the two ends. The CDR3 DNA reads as TGTGCCAGCAGCCACGGTCAGCTGGAGACCCAGTACTTC. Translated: CASSHGQLETQYF.

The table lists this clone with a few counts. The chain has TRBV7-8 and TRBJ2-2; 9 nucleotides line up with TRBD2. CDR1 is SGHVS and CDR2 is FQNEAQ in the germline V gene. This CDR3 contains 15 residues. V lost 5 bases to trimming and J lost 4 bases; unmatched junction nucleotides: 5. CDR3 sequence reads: CASSLMTSGTGELFF. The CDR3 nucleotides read TGTGCCAGCAGCCTGATGACTAGCGGCACCGGGGAGCTGTTTTTT.

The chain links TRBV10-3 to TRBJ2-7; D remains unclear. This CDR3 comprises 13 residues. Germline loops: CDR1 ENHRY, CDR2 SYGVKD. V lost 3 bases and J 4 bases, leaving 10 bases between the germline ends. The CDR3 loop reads CAISETPRYEQYF. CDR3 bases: TGTGCCATCAGTGAAACTCCGCGTTACGAGCAGTACTTC.

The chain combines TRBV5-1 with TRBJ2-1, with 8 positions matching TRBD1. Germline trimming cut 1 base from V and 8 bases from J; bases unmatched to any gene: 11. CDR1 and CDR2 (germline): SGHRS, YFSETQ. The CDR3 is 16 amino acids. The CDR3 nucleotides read TGCGCCAGCAGCTTGTCGGGGCAGGGGGCAATCGATGAGCAGTTCTTC. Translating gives CASSLSGQGAIDEQFF.

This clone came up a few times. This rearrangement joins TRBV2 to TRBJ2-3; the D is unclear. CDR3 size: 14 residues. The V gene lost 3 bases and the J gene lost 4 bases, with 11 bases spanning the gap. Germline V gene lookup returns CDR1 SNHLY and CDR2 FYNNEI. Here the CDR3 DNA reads TGTGCCAGCAGTGATCCTAGAGGAGCAGATACGCAGTATTTT. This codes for CASSDPRGADTQYF.

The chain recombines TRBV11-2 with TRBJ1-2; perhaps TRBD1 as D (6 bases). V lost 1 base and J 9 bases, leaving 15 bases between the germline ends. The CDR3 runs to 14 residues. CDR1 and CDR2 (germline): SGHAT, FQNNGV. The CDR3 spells CASSLAGEGGSYTF. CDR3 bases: TGTGCCAGCAGCTTAGCGGGTGAGGGGGGGAGCTACACCTTC. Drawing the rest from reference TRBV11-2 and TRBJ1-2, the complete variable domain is EAGVAQSPRYKIIEKRQSVAFWCNPISGHATLYWYQQILGQGPKLLIQFQNNGVVDDSQLPKDRFSAERLKGVDSTLKIQPAKLEDSAVYLCASSLAGEGGSYTFGSGTRLTVV.

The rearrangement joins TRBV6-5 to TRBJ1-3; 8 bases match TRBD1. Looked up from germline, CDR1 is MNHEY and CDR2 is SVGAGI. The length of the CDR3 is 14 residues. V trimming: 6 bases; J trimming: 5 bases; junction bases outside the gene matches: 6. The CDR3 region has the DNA TGTGCCAGCAGCCCCGACAGGGGTCGAAACACCATATATTTT. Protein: CASSPDRGRNTIYF.

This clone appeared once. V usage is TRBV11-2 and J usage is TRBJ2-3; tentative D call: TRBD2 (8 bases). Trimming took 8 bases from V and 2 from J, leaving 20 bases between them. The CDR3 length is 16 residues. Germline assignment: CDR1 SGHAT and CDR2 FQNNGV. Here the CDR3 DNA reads TGTGCCAGCGTACGGGGGGGGACAGTTACCACAGATACGCAGTATTTT. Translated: CASVRGGTVTTDTQYF.

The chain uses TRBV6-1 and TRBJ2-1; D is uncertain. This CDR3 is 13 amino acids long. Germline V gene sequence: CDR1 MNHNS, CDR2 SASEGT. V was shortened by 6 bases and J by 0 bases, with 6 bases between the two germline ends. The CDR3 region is CASRDNSYNEQFF. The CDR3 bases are TGTGCCAGCAGAGATAACTCCTACAATGAGCAGTTCTTC.

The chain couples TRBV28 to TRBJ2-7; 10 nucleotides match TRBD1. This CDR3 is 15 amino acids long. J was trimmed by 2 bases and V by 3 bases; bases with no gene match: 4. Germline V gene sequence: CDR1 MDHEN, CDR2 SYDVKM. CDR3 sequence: CASSFRGQGTYEQYF. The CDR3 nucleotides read TGTGCCAGCAGTTTTAGGGGACAGGGGACCTACGAGCAGTACTTC.

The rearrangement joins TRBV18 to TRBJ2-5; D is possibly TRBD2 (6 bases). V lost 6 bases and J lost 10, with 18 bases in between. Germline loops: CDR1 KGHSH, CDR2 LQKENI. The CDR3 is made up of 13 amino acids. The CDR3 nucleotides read TGTGCCAGCTCCCAAGACGTCGCGGGGAACCAGTACTTC. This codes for CASSQDVAGNQYF.

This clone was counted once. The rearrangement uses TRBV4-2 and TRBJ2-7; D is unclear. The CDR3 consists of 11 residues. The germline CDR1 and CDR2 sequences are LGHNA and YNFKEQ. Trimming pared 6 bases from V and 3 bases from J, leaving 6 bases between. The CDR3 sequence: CASRDGYEQYF. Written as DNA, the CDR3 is TGTGCCAGCAGAGACGGCTACGAGCAGTACTTC.

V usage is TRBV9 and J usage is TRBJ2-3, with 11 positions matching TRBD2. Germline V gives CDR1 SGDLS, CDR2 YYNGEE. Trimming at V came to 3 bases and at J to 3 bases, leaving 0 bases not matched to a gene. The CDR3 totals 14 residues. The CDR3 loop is CASSGTSGTDTQYF. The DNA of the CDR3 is TGTGCCAGCAGCGGGACTAGCGGGACAGATACGCAGTATTTT.